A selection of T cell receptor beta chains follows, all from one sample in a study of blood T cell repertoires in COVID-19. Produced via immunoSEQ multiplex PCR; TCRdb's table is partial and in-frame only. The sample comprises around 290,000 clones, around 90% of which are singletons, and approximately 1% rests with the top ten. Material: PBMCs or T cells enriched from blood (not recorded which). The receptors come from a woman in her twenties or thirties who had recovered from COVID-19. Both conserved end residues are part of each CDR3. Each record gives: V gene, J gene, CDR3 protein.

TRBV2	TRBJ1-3	CASRSQGGNTIYF
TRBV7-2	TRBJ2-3	CASSLRTSGDPTDTQYF
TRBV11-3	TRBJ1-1	CASSSPSVNTEAFF
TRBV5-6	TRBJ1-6	CASSLDRGRSMDNSPLHF
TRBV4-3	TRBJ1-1	CASSPAGNTEAFF
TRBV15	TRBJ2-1	CATSGLQGGNEQFF
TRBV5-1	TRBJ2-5	CASSLAGQMMETQYF
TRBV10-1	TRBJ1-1	CASSEYGETEAFF
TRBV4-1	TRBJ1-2	CASSQVDRFNYGYTF
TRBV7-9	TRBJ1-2	CASSSQGEYGYTF
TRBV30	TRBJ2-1	CASFGGSGGSEQFF
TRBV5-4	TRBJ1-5	CASSLKGTNQPQHF
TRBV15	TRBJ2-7	CATSREGGRGREQYF
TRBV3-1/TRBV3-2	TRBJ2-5	CASSPNRVETQYF
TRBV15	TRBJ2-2	CATSETGFTGELFF
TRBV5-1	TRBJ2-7	CASSLGGRAYEQYF
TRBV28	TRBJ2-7	CASRDSLQAYEQYF
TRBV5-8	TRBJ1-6	CASSLAGGNSPLHF
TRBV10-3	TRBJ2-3	CAISDTTSKGADTQYF
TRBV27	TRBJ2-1	CASSPRGGWYNEQFF
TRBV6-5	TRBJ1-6	CASSLGTGASPLHF
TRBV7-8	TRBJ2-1	CASSLARGRGNEQFF
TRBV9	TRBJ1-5	CASSVAGDSNQPQHF
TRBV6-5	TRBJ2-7	CASRQETRSYEQYF
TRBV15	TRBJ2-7	CATRPGQGYHEQYF
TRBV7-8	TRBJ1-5	CASSGDRVGLGNQPQHF
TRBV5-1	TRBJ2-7	CASSFLTRGLEQYF
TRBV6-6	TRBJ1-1	CASSKHRDPNTEAFF
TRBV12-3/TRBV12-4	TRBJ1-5	CASRPTGNQPQHF
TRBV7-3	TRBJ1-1	CASSRTGARVNTEAFF
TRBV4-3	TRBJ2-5	CASSQESRGLETQYF
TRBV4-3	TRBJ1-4	CASSQDQGGEKLFF
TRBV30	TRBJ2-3	CAWSALGGGTDTQYF
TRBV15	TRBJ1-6	CATSRARQLGYNSPLHF
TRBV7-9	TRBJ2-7	CASRLGQGPYEQYF
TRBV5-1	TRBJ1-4	CASSLGSQTNEKLFF
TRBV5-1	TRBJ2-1	CASREASGANEQFF
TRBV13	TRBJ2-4	CASSHSRGRGGIQYF
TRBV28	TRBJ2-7	CASSSQGARHEQYF
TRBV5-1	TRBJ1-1	CASKTDLNTEAFF
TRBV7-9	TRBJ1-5	CASSLDQNQPQHF
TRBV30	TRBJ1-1	CAWIRGNMNTEAFF
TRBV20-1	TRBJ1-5	CSASYVVGQAGNQPQHF
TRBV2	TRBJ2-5	CASKAGERETQYF
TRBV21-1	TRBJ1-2	CASSPRDRSNYGYTF
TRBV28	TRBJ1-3	CASSLPQVSLSGNTIYF
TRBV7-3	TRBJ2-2	CASSLQHPNTGELFF
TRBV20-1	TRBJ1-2	CSARAGYGYTF
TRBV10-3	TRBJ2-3	CAIRVVRGGAEDTQYF
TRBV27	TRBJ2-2	CASSQDRRGAGELFF
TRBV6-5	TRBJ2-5	CASSPLTGRETQYF
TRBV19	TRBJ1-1	CASSILGTGIRLGAFF
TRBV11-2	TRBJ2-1	CASTIPRPSYNEQFF
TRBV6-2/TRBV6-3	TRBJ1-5	CASRPLTGRIYLDQPQHF
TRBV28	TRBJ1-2	CASSLQGAKGYTF